This paragraph covers one TCR beta chain sequence. The sample belongs to a study of blood T cell repertoires in COVID-19. About the study: COVID-19 samples, acute and convalescent, were from the United States, Italy and Spain. PBMCs, B-cell-depleted T cells, or T cells were the source of the cDNA or gDNA that made up the material.

As originally analysed: Reference gene primers were amplified, and this amplification served to estimate nucleated cell counts. Using immunoSEQ multiplex PCR, the repertoire was profiled, and TCRdb retains in-frame clones only, with some absent. That table furnishes V, J and clone size, whereas the DNA furnished D and trimming. The sample lists fewer than 250,000 clones; under 90% were seen once. The CDR3 covers 16 residues. The V and J ends lost 3 bases and 6 bases respectively, with 20 bases between them. The germline gives CDR1 LGHDT, CDR2 YNNKEL (reference sequence). The origin of this receptor is a man aged 30 to 45 with active or convalescent COVID-19. The sequenced material came from peripheral blood. V gene TRBV3-1 (or the pseudogene TRBV3-2) combines with J gene TRBJ2-5; no clear D gene. CDR3 sequence: CASSQADSPVLQTQYF. CDR3 DNA sequence: TGTGCCAGCAGCCAGGCCGACTCCCCGGTTCTACAGACCCAGTACTTC.